The clone carrying this TCR beta chain was seen only a few times. What it binds is unknown. These data belong to a study of early T cells in non-severe SARS-CoV-2 infection. Study overall: Chains from this unsorted whole-blood bulk RNA could not be paired.

Researchers attached unique molecular identifiers to individual cDNA molecules. Via MiXCR, TCRdb re-called the 5' RACE reads, giving one row per CDR3 protein. The table includes 50,000 to 70,000 distinct CDR3 sequences, under 15% detected once. The study's findings and limits: The study's VDJdb matching favored anti-spike CD8 responses and missed private and CD4 specificities.

The clonotype comes from an adult who was a healthcare worker with PCR-confirmed SARS-CoV-2 infection or an uninfected control (not recorded which). Source: whole blood, taken at baseline.

CDR3: CSAKTSGRLYNEQFF. CDR3 sequence (DNA): TGCAGTGCCAAGACTAGCGGGAGGCTTTACAATGAGCAGTTCTTC. The chain couples TRBV20-1 to TRBJ2-1, with 13 bases lining up with TRBD2. The V gene's germline CDR1 is DFQATT and CDR2 SNEGSKA (reference sequence). The trim removed 6 bases at V and 4 bases at J, leaving 6 bases unmatched. The CDR3 loop spans 15 amino acids.